This entry lists 15 T cell receptor beta chains sequenced from one sample in a study of blood T cells in healthy people across ages. A second PCR of about 7 to 12 cycles used a sample-barcoded 5' primer and a J-beta primer mix. TCRdb reanalysed the 5' RACE reads using MiXCR and keeps one entry per CDR3 protein. The sample lists more than 500,000 distinct CDR3 sequences, roughly a quarter occurring once. The sample was also reused in another study, on T cells of mothers and their children.

The sample consisted of blood. Receptor source: a boy between 2 and 10 years old in good health.

The V and J genes are TRBV3-1 and TRBJ1-2; D gene uncertain. Trimming removed 1 base at V and 8 bases at J, with 11 bases between. This CDR3 has 13 residues. Germline lookup yields CDR1 LGHDT and CDR2 YNNKEL (reference sequence). In nucleotides, the CDR3 is TGTGCCAGCAGCCAAGTTCGGAGTGGGGGCTACACCTTC. This translates into CASSQVRSGGYTF.

This clonotype turned up a few times. This sequence joins TRBV7-2 and TRBJ2-1; the match to TRBD2 covers 12 bases. The CDR3 covers 14 residues. Germline V gene lookup returns CDR1 SGHTA and CDR2 FQGNSA. The ends lost 7 bases at V and 9 bases at J; junction bases unmatched: 7. The CDR3 is CASNPLAGGGEQFF. CDR3 nucleotide sequence: TGTGCCAGCAACCCCCTAGCGGGAGGGGGTGAGCAGTTCTTC.

V usage is TRBV21-1 and J usage is TRBJ2-1; the table's D gene call, TRBD2, was not cross checked with the DNA. With the DNA end fitting TRBJ2-5 better, the J assignment may be wrong. TRBV21-1 constitutes a pseudogene. The CDR3 loop spans 17 amino acids. The CDR3 DNA reads TGTGCCAGCAGCAAAGCGCCGTTTAGGGGACGGAGGGAGACCCAGTACTTC. Protein: CASSKAPFRGRRETQYF.

This clonotype was observed a handful of times. V and J are TRBV7-9 and TRBJ2-1; D call uncertain. The DNA end lines up better with TRBJ2-5; the J call may be wrong. Germline V gene lookup returns CDR1 SEHNR and CDR2 FQNEAQ (reference sequence). The CDR3 loop spans 14 amino acids. CDR3 DNA sequence: TGTGCCAGCAGACCAGACGGCTCAAGGGAGACCCAGTACTTC. It encodes CASRPDGSRETQYF.

The genes are TRBV5-1 and TRBJ2-1; 8 positions match TRBD2. The CDR3 consists of 15 residues. Trimming at V came to 1 base and at J to 4 bases, leaving 4 bases not matched to a gene. From germline, CDR1 is SGHRS and CDR2 YFSETQ. This chain's CDR3 is CASSLRGGDYNEQFF. CDR3 DNA: TGCGCCAGCAGCTTGCGGGGGGGAGATTACAATGAGCAGTTCTTC.

There are a few counts of this clonotype. The chain combines TRBV27 with TRBJ1-5; TRBD1 matches at 7 bases. CDR3 size: 15 residues. V was pared by 5 bases and J by 2 bases, with 6 bases of the junction left unmatched. Per germline, CDR1 MNHEY and CDR2 SMNVEV (reference sequence). Here the CDR3 reads CASSADRAGNQPQHF. CDR3 DNA: TGTGCCAGCAGTGCAGACAGGGCGGGCAATCAGCCCCAGCATTTT.

This clonotype was seen at least ten times. V and J are TRBV2 and TRBJ1-4; 10 positions agree with TRBD1. Per the germline V gene, CDR1 is SNHLY and CDR2 is FYNNEI. After removal of 5 bases from V and 8 bases from J, the junction contained 5 bases not matched to a gene. The CDR3 is 14 residues long. CDR3 DNA: TGTGCCAGCAGTCAAACGGGACAGGGGGAAAAACTGTTTTTT. Protein: CASSQTGQGEKLFF.

The chain couples TRBV5-5 to TRBJ2-7; 7 nucleotides align to TRBD1. This CDR3 spans 13 amino acids. With V trimmed by 6 bases and J by 5 bases, 8 bases remained unmatched. Per germline, CDR1 SGHKS and CDR2 YYEKEE (reference sequence). In DNA, the CDR3 is TGTGCCAGCAAACCTACAGGGGTCGACGAGCAGTACTTC. Amino acids: CASKPTGVDEQYF.

This clonotype was observed a few times. The chain is built from TRBV5-1 and TRBJ2-7; TRBD1 matches at 7 bases. Unmatched junction bases numbered 12, after V lost 4 bases and J lost 2 bases. This CDR3 has 16 amino acids. The germline V gene encodes CDR1 SGHRS and CDR2 YFSETQ. The CDR3: CASSPNRGSGAYEQYF. The CDR3 nucleotides read TGCGCCAGCAGCCCCAACAGGGGAAGTGGAGCCTACGAGCAGTACTTC. Supplemented by reference TRBV5-1 and TRBJ2-7, the full variable domain reads KAGVTQTPRYLIKTRGQQVTLSCSPISGHRSVSWYQQTPGQGLQFLFEYFSETQRNKGNFPGRFSGRQFSNSRSEMNVSTLELGDSALYLCASSPNRGSGAYEQYFGPGTRLTVT.

This clonotype was observed a few times. The chain is built from TRBV12-3 or TRBV12-4 and TRBJ1-2; 8 bases match TRBD1. V shed 5 bases and J 4 bases; nucleotides not matched to a gene: 6. CDR3 length: 14 amino acids. Written as DNA, the CDR3 is TGTGCCAGCAGTCCCCGGACAGGGTTCTATGGCTACACCTTC. This gives the protein CASSPRTGFYGYTF.

This clonotype was counted between two and nine times. The chain joins TRBV2 to TRBJ1-2; D gene uncertain. The V end lost 0 bases, the J end lost 4 bases, and 9 bases lay between the germline ends. CDR1 and CDR2 (germline): SNHLY, FYNNEI. The CDR3 sequence is 14 residues long. The CDR3 DNA sequence: TGTGCCAGCAGTGAAGCCGGGGAACTCTATGGCTACACCTTC. This sequence encodes CASSEAGELYGYTF.

The chain recombines TRBV12-3 or TRBV12-4 with TRBJ1-1; no firm D call. This CDR3 is built from 13 residues. Trimming left V 5 bases short and J 3 bases short, with 10 bases between. The CDR3 here is CASSVVLDTEAFF. The CDR3 DNA reads TGTGCCAGCAGTGTGGTTTTGGACACTGAAGCTTTCTTT.

This chain connects TRBV12-3 or TRBV12-4 to TRBJ2-7; 9 bases match TRBD1. V lost 8 bases to trimming and J lost 4 bases; unmatched junction nucleotides: 9. The CDR3 loop spans 14 amino acids. The CDR3 loop reads CASGSGQGWYEQYF. As DNA, the CDR3 is TGTGCCAGCGGGTCTGGACAGGGGTGGTACGAGCAGTACTTC.

This rearrangement joins TRBV4-2 to TRBJ1-4; D gene ambiguous. The germline V gene encodes CDR1 LGHNA and CDR2 YNFKEQ. This CDR3 contains 16 residues. The V and J ends lost 1 base and 3 bases respectively, with 12 bases between them. The CDR3 region has the DNA TGTGCCAGCAGCCAAGCCCCTAACCAGGCTAATGAAAAACTGTTTTTT. It specifies CASSQAPNQANEKLFF.

This clonotype was found a few times. The chain couples TRBV19 to TRBJ2-6; D is possibly TRBD1 (6 bases). Germline assignment: CDR1 LNHDA and CDR2 SQIVND (reference sequence). Trimming took off 0 bases at V and 0 bases at J, with 12 bases between the two ends. The CDR3 totals 18 residues. The CDR3 region is CASSIEGPRGSGANVLTF. The CDR3 bases are TGTGCCAGTAGTATAGAGGGCCCCAGGGGCTCTGGGGCCAACGTCCTGACTTTC.